This T cell receptor (beta chain) originates from a study of blood T cell repertoires in COVID-19. Study summary: Italy, Spain and the United States were the sources of the convalescent and acute COVID-19 samples. Sample material is recorded as cDNA or gDNA derived from T cells, B-cell-depleted T cells, or PBMCs.

Original handling: Estimation of nucleated cell counts relied on the amplification of reference gene primers. The table came from immunoSEQ multiplex PCR; TCRdb's copy has only in-frame clones and leaves some out. V and J calls and clone size come straight from that table; D and trimming were deduced from the DNA. The sample lists 90,000 to 110,000 clones; 85% were seen once. This clonotype was obtained from a man aged 50-60 years with acute or convalescent COVID-19. What was sequenced was peripheral blood.

DNA of the CDR3: TGTGCCAGCAGCGTCGGGGAGGGGAGCTCCTACGAGCAGTACTTC. The encoded protein is CASSVGEGSSYEQYF. This rearrangement joins TRBV9 to TRBJ2-7, with 7 positions matching TRBD2. Germline V CDR1 and CDR2: SGDLS, YYNGEE. V trimming: 2 bases; J trimming: 0 bases; junction bases outside the gene matches: 5. The CDR3 has 15 amino acids.